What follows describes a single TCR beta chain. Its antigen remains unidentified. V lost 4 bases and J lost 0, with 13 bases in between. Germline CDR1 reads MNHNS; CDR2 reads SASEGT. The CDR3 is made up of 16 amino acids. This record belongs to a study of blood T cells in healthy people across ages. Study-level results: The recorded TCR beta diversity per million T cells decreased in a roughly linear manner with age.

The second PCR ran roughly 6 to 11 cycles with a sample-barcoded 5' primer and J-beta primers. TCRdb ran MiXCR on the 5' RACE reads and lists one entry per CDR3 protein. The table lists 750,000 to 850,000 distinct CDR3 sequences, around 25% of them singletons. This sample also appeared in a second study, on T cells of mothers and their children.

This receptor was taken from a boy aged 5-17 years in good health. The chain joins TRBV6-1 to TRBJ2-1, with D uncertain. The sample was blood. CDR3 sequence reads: CASSGRVSSSYNEQFF. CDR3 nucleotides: TGTGCCAGCAGTGGACGGGTATCAAGCTCCTACAATGAGCAGTTCTTC.